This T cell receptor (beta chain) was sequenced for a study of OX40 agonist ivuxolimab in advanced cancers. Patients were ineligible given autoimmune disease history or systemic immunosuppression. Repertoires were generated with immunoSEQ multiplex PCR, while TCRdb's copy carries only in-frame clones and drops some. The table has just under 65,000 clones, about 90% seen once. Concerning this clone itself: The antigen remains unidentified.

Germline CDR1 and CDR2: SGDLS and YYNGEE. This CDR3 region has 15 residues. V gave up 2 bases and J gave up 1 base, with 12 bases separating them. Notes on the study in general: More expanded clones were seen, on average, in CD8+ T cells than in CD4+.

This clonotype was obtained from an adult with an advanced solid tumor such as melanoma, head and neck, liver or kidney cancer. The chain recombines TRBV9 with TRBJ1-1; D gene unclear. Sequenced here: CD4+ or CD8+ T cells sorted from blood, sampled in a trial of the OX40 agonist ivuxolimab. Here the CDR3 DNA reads TGTGCCAGCAGCGTTTCCGGAACTGCGAACACTGAAGCTTTCTTT. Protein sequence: CASSVSGTANTEAFF.